The 17 T cell receptor beta chains below were found in one sample sequenced in a study of breast tumors, draining lymph nodes, adjacent tissues. Axillary draining lymph nodes of breast cancer patients supplied the node samples. TCRdb passed the multiplex PCR reads through MiXCR, listing each CDR3 protein once. The sample has around 110,000 distinct CDR3 sequences, around 30% seen once. The sample consisted of axillary lymph node tissue. Receptors originate from a female donor with breast cancer. Some clones in this sample may be carry-over from other donors' samples.

This clonotype was counted many times. This rearrangement joins TRBV7-2 to TRBJ1-4, with TRBD1 matching over 12 bases. This CDR3 is 15 amino acids long. Germline CDR1 is SGHTA and CDR2 is FQGNSA. V lost 1 base to trimming and J lost 8 bases; unmatched junction nucleotides: 2. The CDR3 DNA reads as TGTGCCAGCAGCTTAGAAGGGACAGGGGGCGAAAAACTGTTTTTT. The encoded protein is CASSLEGTGGEKLFF.

The chain uses TRBV28 and TRBJ2-3, with D maybe TRBD2 (6 bases). The germline V gene encodes CDR1 MDHEN and CDR2 SYDVKM. V was shortened by 6 bases and J by 0 bases, with 22 bases between the two germline ends. CDR3 length: 18 residues. The CDR3 sequence is CASSLPPGTLRSTDTQYF. Here the CDR3 DNA reads TGTGCCAGCAGCCTGCCCCCAGGGACTCTGAGGAGCACAGATACGCAGTATTTT. The whole variable domain, filled in from reference TRBV28 and TRBJ2-3, reads DVKVTQSSRYLVKRTGEKVFLECVQDMDHENMFWYRQDPGLGLRLIYFSYDVKMKEKGDIPEGYSVSREKKERFSLILESASTNQTSMYLCASSLPPGTLRSTDTQYFGPGTRLTVL.

This clonotype was seen only a few times. It may be a read error: a sequence one base away is much more abundant. The chain couples TRBV5-6 to TRBJ2-1; the D call may be TRBD1 or TRBD2 (5 bases each). The germline V gene encodes CDR1 SGHDT and CDR2 YYEEEE. With 4 bases removed from V and 9 bases from J, the gap between germline ends came to 23 bases. The CDR3 extends over 16 amino acids. In nucleotides, the CDR3 is TGTGCCAGCAGCCCCCCGGGACCAGCGAGTCTAACTGAGCAGTTCTTC. Protein sequence: CASSPPGPASLTEQFF. The full variable domain, its missing parts supplied by reference TRBV5-6 and TRBJ2-1, is DAGVTQSPTHLIKTRGQQVTLRCSPKSGHDTVSWYQQALGQGPQFIFQYYEEEERQRGNFPDRFSGHQFPNYSSELNVNALLLGDSALYLCASSPPGPASLTEQFFGPGTRLTVL.

Many counts were recorded for this clonotype. V usage is TRBV3-1 and J usage is TRBJ1-3, with D possibly being TRBD1 (5 bases). The CDR3 covers 15 residues. Trimming pared 3 bases from V and 4 bases from J, leaving 13 bases between. Germline V gives CDR1 LGHDT, CDR2 YNNKEL (reference sequence). Written as DNA, the CDR3 is TGTGCCAGCAGCCAGGACAATGTAAGGGGAAACACCATATATTTT. Translating it yields CASSQDNVRGNTIYF.

This chain connects TRBV29-1 to TRBJ1-4; 7 nucleotides align to TRBD1. V trimming: 8 bases; J trimming: 6 bases; junction bases outside the gene matches: 15. The CDR3 consists of 15 residues. Germline CDR1 reads SQVTM; CDR2 reads ANQGSEA. The CDR3 spells CSSEHPPTGYEKLFF. The CDR3 DNA reads TGCAGCAGTGAACACCCCCCGACAGGGTATGAAAAACTGTTTTTT.

This clonotype was seen more than once but under ten times. This chain links TRBV5-6 with TRBJ1-2, with 9 positions matching TRBD1. The CDR3 runs to 14 residues. V shed 2 bases and J 4 bases; nucleotides not matched to a gene: 3. CDR1 is SGHDT, CDR2 YYEEEE, per germline. CDR3 in DNA: TGTGCCAGCAGCTTAAGACAGGGGGTCTATGGCTACACCTTC. Its protein product is CASSLRQGVYGYTF. Drawing the rest from reference TRBV5-6 and TRBJ1-2, the complete variable domain is DAGVTQSPTHLIKTRGQQVTLRCSPKSGHDTVSWYQQALGQGPQFIFQYYEEEERQRGNFPDRFSGHQFPNYSSELNVNALLLGDSALYLCASSLRQGVYGYTFGSGTRLTVV.

The chain recombines TRBV5-4 with TRBJ1-5; D gene unclear. The CDR3 length is 16 residues. Looked up from germline, CDR1 is SGHNT and CDR2 is YYREEE (reference sequence). The V and J ends lost 0 bases and 4 bases respectively, with 14 bases between them. DNA of the CDR3: TGTGCCAGCAGCTTGGTAGCGGGAGGGCGGAATCAGCCCCAGCATTTT. It specifies CASSLVAGGRNQPQHF.

This clonotype was recorded at least ten times. The V gene is TRBV2, the J gene TRBJ2-5; D possibly uses TRBD1 or TRBD2 (5 bases each). Germline V gene sequence: CDR1 SNHLY, CDR2 FYNNEI. This CDR3 region has 12 residues. Trimming stripped 6 bases from V and 7 bases from J, with 12 bases between. Here the CDR3 DNA reads TGTGCCAGCAGGGGGCTTGGGGGGACCCAGTACTTC. Its translation is CASRGLGGTQYF.

This clonotype was seen many times. The chain couples TRBV7-3 to TRBJ2-1, with 11 positions matching TRBD2. From germline, CDR1 is SGHTA and CDR2 FQGTGA. The CDR3 is made up of 15 amino acids. Trimming at V came to 5 bases and at J to 8 bases, leaving 8 bases not matched to a gene. CDR3 in DNA: TGTGCCAGCAGCCCCGGGACTAGCGGTTTAGATGAGCAGTTCTTC. It yields the protein CASSPGTSGLDEQFF.

This chain joins TRBV5-1 and TRBJ2-3; either TRBD1 or TRBD2 may fit D (7 bases each). The germline V gene has CDR1 SGHRS and CDR2 YFSETQ. The germline V and J ends were trimmed by 4 bases and 0 bases, with 15 bases remaining between them. This CDR3 has 16 amino acids. CDR3 in amino acids: CASSLQGGGSTDTQYF. CDR3 in DNA: TGCGCCAGCAGCCTCCAGGGGGGGGGTAGCACAGATACGCAGTATTTT.

There are many counts of this clonotype. The V and J genes are TRBV5-8 and TRBJ1-2; D uncertain. CDR3 length: 14 residues. CDR1 and CDR2 (germline): SGHTS, YDEGEE. The V end was cut by 1 base, the J end by 4 bases, with 11 bases between. DNA of the CDR3: TGTGCCAGCAGCTTGAGGATAGTGAGCTATGGCTACACCTTC. Protein sequence: CASSLRIVSYGYTF.

This clonotype was observed many times. The chain uses TRBV12-3 or TRBV12-4 and TRBJ1-2; D remains unclear. The CDR3 spans 13 residues. The V gene lost 4 bases and the J gene lost 5 bases, with 11 bases spanning the gap. The CDR3 is CASSSTGGYGYTF. The CDR3 nucleotides read TGTGCCAGCAGTTCGACTGGAGGTTATGGCTACACCTTC.

V gene TRBV19 combines with J gene TRBJ2-3, with 13 bases fitting TRBD2. Germline loops: CDR1 LNHDA, CDR2 SQIVND (reference sequence). V dropped 6 bases and J dropped 0; count of bases not matched to a gene: 6. The CDR3 totals 17 residues. As DNA, the CDR3 is TGTGCCAGTAGCACCCTGACTAGCGGGGGGAGCACAGATACGCAGTATTTT. Translated: CASSTLTSGGSTDTQYF.

This clonotype was counted ten times or more. A read error may explain this, as a much larger clone is one base away. The chain uses TRBV20-1 and TRBJ1-2; 7 positions match TRBD1. This CDR3 region has 12 residues. Germline CDR1 and CDR2: DFQATT and SNEGSKA (reference sequence). The CDR3 bases are TGCTCAGGCGCAGGGGGTGGGTATGGCTCCACCTTC. Amino acids: CSGAGGGYGSTF.

In the case of this clonotype: One junction end does not reproduce the germline sequence, and a read error may be involved. V is TRBV7-9 and J is TRBJ2-4, with D unresolved. Germline V lookup: CDR1 SEHNR, CDR2 FQNEAQ (reference sequence). CDR3 size: 15 residues. The CDR3 loop reads CASSPPRLPKNIQHF. The CDR3 bases are TGTGCCAGCAGCCCGCCTCGTTTACCCAAAAACATTCAGCACTTC.

This clonotype showed up many times. The chain carries TRBV5-6 and TRBJ2-5; D unclear. Per the germline V gene, CDR1 is SGHDT and CDR2 is YYEEEE. The ends were cut back, 5 bases at V and 2 bases at J, with 10 bases in the middle. The CDR3 has 13 residues. In DNA form, the CDR3 reads TGTGCCAGCAGGGCTAAAAAACAAGAGACCCAGTACTTC. It yields the protein CASRAKKQETQYF.

This clonotype was recorded many times. The CDR3 loop reads CASSLAGDQYGEKLFF. In nucleotides, the CDR3 is TGTGCCAGCAGCTTAGCGGGGGACCAATATGGGGAAAAACTGTTTTTT. The J gene is TRBJ1-4, the V gene TRBV7-9; D may be TRBD1 (5 bases). The V gene's germline CDR1 is SEHNR and CDR2 FQNEAQ (reference sequence). Between the trimmed V and J ends, which lost 0 bases and 8 bases, there was a span of 16 bases. CDR3 length: 16 residues.